The next 17 T cell receptor beta chains were all read from a single sample in a study of OX40 agonist ivuxolimab in advanced cancers. Preparation of the library involved the immunoSEQ multiplex PCR assay. In TCRdb, the immuneACCESS table is reduced to in-frame sequences with V and J assigned. These tables do not hold every clone; where another copy was compared, an unresolved V gene accounts for under half, and the others remain unexplained. The sample records approximately 100,000 clones, approximately 90% of which are singletons. 0.7% to 1% of the sample lies in the top ten. The sequencing used CD4+ or CD8+ T cells sorted from blood, collected in a trial of the OX40 agonist ivuxolimab. The origin of the receptors is an adult with an advanced solid tumor such as melanoma, head and neck, liver or kidney cancer.

J is TRBJ2-3 and V is TRBV5-1; 9 nucleotides line up with TRBD1. With 4 bases clipped from V and 3 bases from J, the junction kept 3 bases outside the gene matches. This CDR3 has 14 amino acids. Germline CDR1 is SGHRS and CDR2 is YFSETQ. CDR3 protein: CASSAGQGTDTQYF. Written as DNA, the CDR3 is TGCGCCAGCAGCGCTGGACAGGGGACAGATACGCAGTATTTT. Drawing the rest from reference TRBV5-1 and TRBJ2-3, the complete variable domain is KAGVTQTPRYLIKTRGQQVTLSCSPISGHRSVSWYQQTPGQGLQFLFEYFSETQRNKGNFPGRFSGRQFSNSRSEMNVSTLELGDSALYLCASSAGQGTDTQYFGPGTRLTVL.

This chain joins TRBV27 and TRBJ1-2; D uncertain. The CDR3 length is 15 residues. The V end was cut by 1 base, the J end by 0 bases, with 9 bases between. CDR1 is MNHEY, CDR2 SMNVEV, per germline (reference sequence). CDR3 sequence reads: CASSLYGNSNYGYTF. DNA of the CDR3: TGTGCCAGCAGTTTATATGGAAATTCTAACTATGGCTACACCTTC.

This clone has only one observation. The V call is TRBV9, the J call TRBJ2-7; TRBD2 matches 13 bases. V shed 4 bases and J 6 bases; nucleotides not matched to a gene: 4. The germline V gene has CDR1 SGDLS and CDR2 YYNGEE. The CDR3 is 14 amino acids. The CDR3 nucleotides are TGTGCCAGCAGCCCTAGGACTAGCGGGGGCGAGCAGTACTTC. Residues: CASSPRTSGGEQYF.

The gene calls are TRBV7-9 and TRBJ1-3; no clear D. The length of the CDR3 is 14 residues. V was cut by 5 bases and J by 2 bases, with 10 bases left in between. Germline values: CDR1 SEHNR, CDR2 FQNEAQ (reference sequence). CDR3 DNA sequence: TGTGCCAGCAGCCGGCCAGGAGCTGGAAACACCATATATTTT. Translated: CASSRPGAGNTIYF.

The chain joins TRBV5-1 to TRBJ1-2, with 7 positions matching TRBD1. Per germline, CDR1 SGHRS and CDR2 YFSETQ. The length of the CDR3 is 13 residues. V dropped 4 bases and J dropped 8; count of bases not matched to a gene: 8. The CDR3, as DNA: TGCGCCAGCAGCCCAGGGGGGATACAGGGCTACACCTTC. Its translation is CASSPGGIQGYTF.

V and J are TRBV29-1 and TRBJ2-7, with D perhaps matching TRBD1 (5 bases). V lost 4 bases, J lost 2 bases, and 9 bases lay in between. Germline assignment: CDR1 SQVTM and CDR2 ANQGSEA. This CDR3 region has 12 residues. The CDR3 nucleotides read TGCAGCGTTGCTCAGGGAACCTACGAGCAGTACTTC. Encoded protein: CSVAQGTYEQYF.

The chain has TRBV19 and TRBJ1-2; 9 bases are a match to TRBD1. J gave up 3 bases and V 5 bases, and 7 bases lay outside the gene matches. This CDR3 is 15 amino acids long. Germline CDR1 reads LNHDA; CDR2 reads SQIVND (reference sequence). The CDR3 loop reads CASSRPGTGHYGYTF. The CDR3 nucleotides read TGTGCCAGTAGTCGTCCCGGGACAGGGCACTATGGCTACACCTTC. The full variable domain, in which reference TRBV19 and TRBJ1-2 provide the parts outside the CDR3, is DGGITQSPKYLFRKEGQNVTLSCEQNLNHDAMYWYRQDPGQGLRLIYYSQIVNDFQKGDIAEGYSVSREKKESFPLTVTSAQKNPTAFYLCASSRPGTGHYGYTFGSGTRLTVV.

V is TRBV30 and J is TRBJ2-6; D is unresolved. The CDR3 has 15 amino acids. Deletions cut 0 bases from V and 0 bases from J, with 6 bases between. Germline-derived CDR1 and CDR2 are GTSNPN and SVGIG (reference sequence). This CDR3 is CAWSVLYSGANVLTF. For the CDR3, the DNA is TGTGCCTGGAGTGTGCTGTACTCTGGGGCCAACGTCCTGACTTTC. Full variable domain (missing parts from reference TRBV30 and TRBJ2-6): SQTIHQWPATLVQPVGSPLSLECTVEGTSNPNLYWYRQAAGRGLQLLFYSVGIGQISSEVPQNLSASRPQDRQFILSSKKLLLSDSGFYLCAWSVLYSGANVLTFGAGSRLTVL.

CDR3 nucleotide sequence: TGTGCCAGCAGCTTAGCTTGGGTTTTGGGCGAGCAGTACTTC. This encodes CASSLAWVLGEQYF. The J gene is TRBJ2-7, the V gene TRBV7-2; no definite D call. The CDR3 contains 14 residues. The ends were cut back, 0 bases at V and 6 bases at J, with 12 bases in the middle. From germline, CDR1 is SGHTA and CDR2 FQGNSA.

This rearrangement joins TRBV7-9 to TRBJ2-2, with a tentative D call TRBD1 (6 bases). The CDR3 covers 17 residues. V was clipped by 0 bases and J by 0 bases, with 11 bases between them. Germline V gene data show CDR1 as SEHNR and CDR2 as FQNEAQ (reference sequence). CDR3 nucleotides: TGTGCCAGCAGCTTAGCAAGGACAGAAACGAACACCGGGGAGCTGTTTTTT. This gives the protein CASSLARTETNTGELFF. Filled out from reference TRBV7-9 and TRBJ2-2, the complete variable domain reads DTGVSQNPRHKITKRGQNVTFRCDPISEHNRLYWYRQTLGQGPEFLTYFQNEAQLEKSRLLSDRFSAERPKGSFSTLEIQRTEQGDSAMYLCASSLARTETNTGELFFGEGSRLTVL.

This chain uses TRBV7-9 with TRBJ2-1; D is possibly TRBD1 or TRBD2 (7 bases each). With 7 bases removed from V and 0 bases from J, the gap between germline ends came to 13 bases. CDR1 is SEHNR, CDR2 FQNEAQ, per germline (reference sequence). The CDR3 covers 15 residues. CDR3 residues: CASTGGQSSYNEQFF. In nucleotides, the CDR3 is TGTGCCAGCACGGGGGGACAGAGCTCCTACAATGAGCAGTTCTTC.

The chain joins TRBV2 to TRBJ2-7; D remains unclear. V dropped 6 bases and J dropped 6 bases, with 9 bases sitting between them. CDR1 is SNHLY, CDR2 FYNNEI, per germline. The CDR3 runs to 11 residues. The CDR3 region has the DNA TGTGCCAGCAGGTCAGCTCCCGAGCAGTACTTC. Its protein is CASRSAPEQYF. The full variable domain, rest sourced from reference TRBV2 and TRBJ2-7, is EPEVTQTPSHQVTQMGQEVILRCVPISNHLYFYWYRQILGQKVEFLVSFYNNEISEKSEIFDDQFSVERPDGSNFTLKIRSTKLEDSAMYFCASRSAPEQYFGPGTRLTVT.

The chain uses TRBV7-2 and TRBJ1-2; 9 positions agree with TRBD1. Trimming took 7 bases from V and 4 from J; bases not matched to a gene: 7. Germline V gives CDR1 SGHTA, CDR2 FQGNSA. CDR3 length: 14 amino acids. CDR3 nucleotides: TGTGCCAGCACTCCAACAGGGGGCGCCTATGGCTACACCTTC. Its translation: CASTPTGGAYGYTF.

V gene TRBV19 combines with J gene TRBJ2-7, with 10 bases identical to TRBD1. Germline trimming cut 2 bases from V and 5 bases from J; bases unmatched to any gene: 6. From germline, CDR1 is LNHDA and CDR2 SQIVND (reference sequence). The CDR3 is 15 amino acids. The CDR3 DNA is TGTGCCAGTAGTATACAGGGACAGGGGTTCCACGAGCAGTACTTC. It yields the protein CASSIQGQGFHEQYF.

The chain combines TRBV6-6 with TRBJ1-1; possible D gene TRBD1, 5 bases. The V end lost 4 bases, the J end lost 5 bases, and 17 bases lay between the germline ends. The V gene's germline CDR1 is MNHNY and CDR2 SVGAGI (reference sequence). CDR3 size: 15 residues. The DNA for the CDR3 is TGTGCCAGCAGTTGGAATCAGGGAAGGAGTACTGAAGCTTTCTTT. This translates into CASSWNQGRSTEAFF.

The rearrangement joins TRBV5-1 to TRBJ2-2, with TRBD2 identical over 8 bases. Germline-derived CDR1 and CDR2 are SGHRS and YFSETQ. The CDR3 extends over 16 amino acids. Germline trimming cut 0 bases from V and 5 bases from J; bases unmatched to any gene: 6. The CDR3 region has the DNA TGCGCCAGCAGCTTGGGGTCAGCGGGGGTTACCGGGGAGCTGTTTTTT. Amino acid sequence: CASSLGSAGVTGELFF.

V and J are TRBV6-6 and TRBJ2-7; TRBD1 matches 9 bases. From germline, CDR1 is MNHNY and CDR2 SVGAGI (reference sequence). This CDR3 region has 15 residues. V trimming: 5 bases; J trimming: 5 bases; junction bases outside the gene matches: 10. The CDR3 coding sequence is TGTGCCAGCAGTATTACAGGGACAGGGAGGGACGAGCAGTACTTC. This translates into CASSITGTGRDEQYF.